These 9 T cell receptor beta chains were all obtained from the same sample, sequenced in a study of monozygotic twins with inflammatory bowel disease (dated by TCRdb to between 2018 and 2020). The library was made by 5' RACE. The listed sequencing device is Illumina HiSeq 2500. TCRdb reprocessed the reads, reporting each CDR3 protein sequence once and no DNA. This sample's table lists approximately 400,000 distinct CDR3 sequences. Approximately 2.4% of the sample lies in the top ten. The source material was blood. The receptors shown here come from a human donor with ulcerative colitis or Crohn's disease, or a healthy co-twin of an affected twin (not recorded which).

The chain is built from TRBV7-9 and TRBJ2-1; TCRdb's D gene call, TRBD1, goes unchecked for lack of DNA. Germline-derived CDR1 and CDR2 are SEHNR and FQNEAQ (reference sequence). The CDR3 has 15 residues. CDR3 residues: CASTGGRGTYNEQFF.

This rearrangement joins TRBV12-3 or TRBV12-4 to TRBJ2-7; TCRdb lists TRBD2, though no DNA is available to test this call. CDR3 length: 13 residues. CDR3: CASSRAGNYEQYF.

V is TRBV18 and J is TRBJ1-6; TCRdb's D gene call, TRBD1, goes unchecked for lack of DNA. CDR1 and CDR2 from the germline V gene are KGHSH and LQKENI. This CDR3 is 16 amino acids long. The CDR3 here is CASSPFDGARNSPLHF.

V usage is TRBV11-2 and J usage is TRBJ2-7. Per germline, CDR1 SGHAT and CDR2 FQNNGV. CDR3 length: 13 amino acids. This CDR3 reads CASSFPLHYEQYF.

The chain employs TRBV4-1 and TRBJ1-2. Germline assignment: CDR1 MGHRA and CDR2 YSYEKL. This CDR3 is built from 15 residues. The CDR3 spells CASSPESVGGYGYTF.

The chain links TRBV7-2 to TRBJ1-2; TCRdb names TRBD1, which stays unverified in the absence of DNA. The germline CDR1 and CDR2 sequences are SGHTA and FQGNSA. The CDR3 has 13 residues. This CDR3 is CASSLGGTDGYTF. The full variable domain, with the rest looked up from reference TRBV7-2 and TRBJ1-2, is GAGVSQSPSNKVTEKGKDVELRCDPISGHTALYWYRQSLGQGLEFLIYFQGNSAPDKSGLPSDRFSAERTGGSVSTLTIQRTQQEDSAVYLCASSLGGTDGYTFGSGTRLTVV.

The chain combines TRBV12-3 or TRBV12-4 with TRBJ2-3; TCRdb outputs TRBD1, but without DNA this stays unchecked. CDR3 length equals 17 residues. The chain's CDR3 is CASSHPFRTRSTDTQYF.

The chain carries TRBV19 and TRBJ1-5; absent DNA, TCRdb's TRBD1 call cannot be checked. Germline-derived CDR1 and CDR2 are LNHDA and SQIVND (reference sequence). The CDR3 sequence is 16 residues long. The CDR3 is CASSMIDRGANQPQHF.

V is TRBV9 and J is TRBJ2-1; TCRdb reports TRBD1, a call that lacks DNA to check it against. CDR1 SGDLS and CDR2 YYNGEE come from the germline V gene. The CDR3 covers 15 residues. CDR3 sequence reads: CASSVEPGGYNEQFF.